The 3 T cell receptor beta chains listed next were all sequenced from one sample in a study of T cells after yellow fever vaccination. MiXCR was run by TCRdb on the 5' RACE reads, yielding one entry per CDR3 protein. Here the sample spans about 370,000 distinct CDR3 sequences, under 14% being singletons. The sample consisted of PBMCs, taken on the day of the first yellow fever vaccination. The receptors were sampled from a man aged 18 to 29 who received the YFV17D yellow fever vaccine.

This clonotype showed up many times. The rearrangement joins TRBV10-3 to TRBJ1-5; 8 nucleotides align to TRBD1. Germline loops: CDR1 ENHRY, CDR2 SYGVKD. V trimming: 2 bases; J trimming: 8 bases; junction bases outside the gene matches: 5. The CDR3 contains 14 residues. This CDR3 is CAISEGTGYEPQHF. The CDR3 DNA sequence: TGTGCCATCAGTGAGGGGACAGGTTATGAGCCCCAGCATTTT.

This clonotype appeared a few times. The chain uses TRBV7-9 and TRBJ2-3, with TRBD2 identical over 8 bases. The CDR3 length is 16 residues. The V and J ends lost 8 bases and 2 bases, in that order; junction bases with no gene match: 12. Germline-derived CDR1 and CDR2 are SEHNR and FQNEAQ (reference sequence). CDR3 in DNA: TGTGCCAGCTCCGGGGGGGGAAACCGAATCACAGATACGCAGTATTTT. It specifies CASSGGGNRITDTQYF.

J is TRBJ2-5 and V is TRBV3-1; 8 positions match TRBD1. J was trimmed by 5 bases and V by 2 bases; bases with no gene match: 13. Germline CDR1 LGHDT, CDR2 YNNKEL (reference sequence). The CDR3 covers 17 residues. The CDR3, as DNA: TGTGCCAGCAGCCAATTTCAGGGGACAGGCCAGGTGGAGACCCAGTACTTC. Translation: CASSQFQGTGQVETQYF.